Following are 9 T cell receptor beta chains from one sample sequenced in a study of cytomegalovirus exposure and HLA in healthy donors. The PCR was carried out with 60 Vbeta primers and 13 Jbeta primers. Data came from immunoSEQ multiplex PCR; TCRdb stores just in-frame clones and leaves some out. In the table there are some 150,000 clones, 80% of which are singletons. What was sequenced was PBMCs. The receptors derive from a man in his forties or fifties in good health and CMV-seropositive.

The chain's CDR3 is CASSLNRGLANEKLFF. The CDR3 bases are TGTGCCAGCAGTCTAAACAGGGGGCTGGCTAATGAAAAACTGTTTTTT. The V and J genes are TRBV28 and TRBJ1-4; 9 bases match TRBD1. The CDR3 loop spans 16 amino acids. In germline, CDR1 is MDHEN, CDR2 SYDVKM. V lost 5 bases, J lost 3 bases, and 7 bases stayed unmatched.

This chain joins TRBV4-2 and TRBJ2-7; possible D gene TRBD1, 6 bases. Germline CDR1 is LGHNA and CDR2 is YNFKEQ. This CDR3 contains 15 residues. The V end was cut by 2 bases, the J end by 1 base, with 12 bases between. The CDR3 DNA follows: TGTGCCAGCAGCCAATTCCCAGGGGAATCCTACGAGCAGTACTTC. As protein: CASSQFPGESYEQYF.

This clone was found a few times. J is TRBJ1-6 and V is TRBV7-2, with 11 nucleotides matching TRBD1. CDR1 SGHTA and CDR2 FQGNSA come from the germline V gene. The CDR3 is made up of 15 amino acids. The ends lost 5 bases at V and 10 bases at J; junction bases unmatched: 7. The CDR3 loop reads CASSRTGTGGSPLHF. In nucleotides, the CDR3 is TGTGCCAGCAGCCGAACCGGGACAGGGGGATCACCCCTCCACTTT. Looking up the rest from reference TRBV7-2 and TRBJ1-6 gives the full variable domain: GAGVSQSPSNKVTEKGKDVELRCDPISGHTALYWYRQSLGQGLEFLIYFQGNSAPDKSGLPSDRFSAERTGGSVSTLTIQRTQQEDSAVYLCASSRTGTGGSPLHFGNGTRLTVT.

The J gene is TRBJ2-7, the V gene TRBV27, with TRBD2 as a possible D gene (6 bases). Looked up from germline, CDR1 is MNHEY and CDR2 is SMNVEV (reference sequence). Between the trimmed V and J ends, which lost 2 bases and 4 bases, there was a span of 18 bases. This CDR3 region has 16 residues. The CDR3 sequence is CASSLGTLGGSYEQYF. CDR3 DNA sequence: TGTGCCAGCAGTTTAGGCACCCTCGGAGGGTCATACGAGCAGTACTTC.

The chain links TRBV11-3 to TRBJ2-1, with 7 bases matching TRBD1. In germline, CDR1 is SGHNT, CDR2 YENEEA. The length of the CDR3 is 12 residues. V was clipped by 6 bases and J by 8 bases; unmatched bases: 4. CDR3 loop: CASRNRGHEQFF. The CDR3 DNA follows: TGTGCCAGCAGGAACAGGGGTCATGAGCAGTTCTTC.

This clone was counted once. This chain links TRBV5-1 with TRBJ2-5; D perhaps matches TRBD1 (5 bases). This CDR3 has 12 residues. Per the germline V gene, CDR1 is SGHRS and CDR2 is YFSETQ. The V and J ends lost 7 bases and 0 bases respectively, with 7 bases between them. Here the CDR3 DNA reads TGCGCCAGCCAGGGAAACCAAGAGACCCAGTACTTC. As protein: CASQGNQETQYF.

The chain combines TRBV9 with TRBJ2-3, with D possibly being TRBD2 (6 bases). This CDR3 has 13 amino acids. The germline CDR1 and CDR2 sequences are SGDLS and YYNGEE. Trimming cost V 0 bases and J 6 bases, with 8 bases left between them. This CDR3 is CASSVAAGDTQYF. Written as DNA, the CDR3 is TGTGCCAGCAGCGTAGCTGCGGGGGATACGCAGTATTTT.

The CDR3 nucleotides read TGTGCCAGCAGTTACACCCGACAGGACTCGCGCGATGAGCAGTACTTC. Encoded protein: CASSYTRQDSRDEQYF. The chain is built from TRBV6-5 and TRBJ2-7; maybe TRBD1 (6 bases). V lost 2 bases, J lost 7 bases, and 21 bases lay in between. This CDR3 region has 16 residues. CDR1 MNHEY and CDR2 SVGAGI come from the germline V gene.

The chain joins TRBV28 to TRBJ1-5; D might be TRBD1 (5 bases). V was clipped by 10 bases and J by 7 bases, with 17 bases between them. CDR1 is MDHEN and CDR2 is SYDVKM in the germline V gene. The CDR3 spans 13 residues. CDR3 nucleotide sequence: TGTGCCATCGACCGCGGGGCAGGCCAGCCCCAGCATTTT. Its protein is CAIDRGAGQPQHF.